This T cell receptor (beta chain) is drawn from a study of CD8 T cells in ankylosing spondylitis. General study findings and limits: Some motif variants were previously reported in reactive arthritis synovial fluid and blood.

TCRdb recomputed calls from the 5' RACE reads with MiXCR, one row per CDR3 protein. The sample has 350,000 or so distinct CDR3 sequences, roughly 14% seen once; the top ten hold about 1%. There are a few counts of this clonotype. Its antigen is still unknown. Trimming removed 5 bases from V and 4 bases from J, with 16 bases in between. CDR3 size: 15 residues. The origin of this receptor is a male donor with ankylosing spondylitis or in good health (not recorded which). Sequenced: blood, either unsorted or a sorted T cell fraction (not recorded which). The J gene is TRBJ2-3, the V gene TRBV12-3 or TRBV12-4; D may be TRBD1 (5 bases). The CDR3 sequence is CASSLLQGRADTQYF. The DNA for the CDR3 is TGTGCCAGCAGTCTACTCCAGGGTAGGGCAGATACGCAGTATTTT.